These T cell receptor beta chains were read from a single sample in a study of blood T cell repertoires in COVID-19. Produced via immunoSEQ multiplex PCR; TCRdb's table is partial and in-frame only. The data show 200,000 to 250,000 clones, 82% seen once. The sample comprised peripheral blood. The receptor set was obtained from a woman of 80 years or more with COVID-19, enrolled during active disease. CDR3s include the opening cysteine and the closing phenylalanine or tryptophan. Each record gives: D gene, J gene, clone size, V gene, CDR3 length, CDR3 DNA, CDR3 protein. The D gene is left open where the match is weak. Part of the rows lack a size; the others show once, few, many or a class for expanded clones.

>TRBD2|TRBJ2-6|NA|TRBV5-4|18
TGTGCCAGCAGCCCCCGTTCTAGCGGGGGGTTGGGGGCCAACGTCCTGACTTTC
CASSPRSSGGLGANVLTF
>TRBD1|TRBJ2-6|NA|TRBV13|18
TGTGCCAGCAGGGTCCGGGACAGGGTTTCTCCTGGGGCCAACGTCCTGACTTTC
CASRVRDRVSPGANVLTF
>TRBD1|TRBJ1-4|NA|TRBV6-2/TRBV6-3|14
TGTGCCAGCAGTCCCCGGGACAGGGACGAAAAACTGTTTTTT
CASSPRDRDEKLFF
>TRBD2|TRBJ2-3|few|TRBV7-4|15
TGTGCCAGCAGCTTCACTAGCGGGAGTACAGATACGCAGTATTTT
CASSFTSGSTDTQYF
>TRBD1|TRBJ1-2|NA|TRBV28|14
TGTGCCAGCAGTTCCGGGACAGGGGGCCATGGCTACACCTTC
CASSSGTGGHGYTF
>NA|TRBJ1-2|few|TRBV7-9|15
TGTGCCAGCAGCGGAACAGGGATCGCACCCCTCGGCTACACCTTC
CASSGTGIAPLGYTF
>TRBD1|TRBJ2-1|NA|TRBV5-5|15
TGTGCCAGCAGCACTTACAGGGGGCGCTTGGATGAGCAGTTCTTC
CASSTYRGRLDEQFF
>NA|TRBJ1-6|few|TRBV11-2|14
TGTGCCAGCAGCTCCCAGGGAGGGAATTCACCCCTCCACTTT
CASSSQGGNSPLHF
>TRBD2|TRBJ2-1|NA|TRBV11-2|17
TGTGCCAGCAGCTTACTGGGGGGGGGACTAGCAACGAATGAGCAGTTCTTC
CASSLLGGGLATNEQFF
>TRBD1|TRBJ1-2|NA|TRBV5-1|13
TGCGCCAGCAGCTTCGACAGGGAATATGGCTACACCTTC
CASSFDREYGYTF
>NA|TRBJ1-2|NA|TRBV20-1|11
TGCAGTGCTACAGGGGTTTATGGCTACACCTTC
CSATGVYGYTF
>TRBD1|TRBJ1-2|NA|TRBV18|15
TGTGCCAGCTCACCACCGGGACAGCTGAACTATGGCTACACCTTC
CASSPPGQLNYGYTF
>NA|TRBJ1-1|many|TRBV7-9|15
TGTGCCAGCAGCCCGAGGGGGTTACAGAACACTGAAGCTTTCTTT
CASSPRGLQNTEAFF
>TRBD1|TRBJ2-5|many|TRBV24-1|15
TGTGCCACCAGTGTTGTTAGGGGACAGGGGGAGACCCAGTACTTC
CATSVVRGQGETQYF
>NA|TRBJ1-2|once|TRBV19|13
TGTGCCAGTAGTATTGAGGGTCTCTATGGCTACACCTTC
CASSIEGLYGYTF
>TRBD2|TRBJ2-1|NA|TRBV6-4|16
TGTGCCAGACGCCCAATGGGAGGGAGGGTACCTTTTGAGCAGTTCTTC
CARRPMGGRVPFEQFF
>TRBD1|TRBJ1-3|NA|TRBV5-1|16
TGCGCCAGCAGCTTGGTGGCGACAGGGCCTGGAAACACCATATATTTT
CASSLVATGPGNTIYF
>TRBD1|TRBJ1-4|NA|TRBV5-6|15
TGTGCCAGCAGCCCCGGACAGGGAAGGCAGGAAAAACTGTTTTTT
CASSPGQGRQEKLFF
>NA|TRBJ1-2|NA|TRBV27|14
TGTGCCAGCAGTTTGGACTCAGGCATCTATGGCTACACCTTC
CASSLDSGIYGYTF
>NA|TRBJ1-5|NA|TRBV30|13
TGTGCCTGGAGCGCACCAGCGACTCAGCCCCAGCATTTT
CAWSAPATQPQHF
>TRBD2|TRBJ2-7|NA|TRBV27|15
TGTGCCAGCAGCTCACTAGCGGGGGTCTCCTACGAGCAGTACTTC
CASSSLAGVSYEQYF
>TRBD1|TRBJ1-1|NA|TRBV27|15
TGTGCCAGCAGAGAAGGGACAGGGTGGAGCACTGAAGCTTTCTTT
CASREGTGWSTEAFF
>NA|TRBJ2-3|once|TRBV15|15
TGTGCCACCAGCAGAGACCTACAGGGAACAGATACGCAGTATTTT
CATSRDLQGTDTQYF
>TRBD2|TRBJ2-3|NA|TRBV18|14
TGTGCCAGCCGACTAGCGACGCACACAGATACGCAGTATTTT
CASRLATHTDTQYF
>TRBD1|TRBJ1-2|NA|TRBV11-2|15
TGTGCCAGCAGCCCAGCCGGGACAGTTTCCTATGGCTACACCTTC
CASSPAGTVSYGYTF
>NA|TRBJ2-2|NA|TRBV7-6|16
TGTGCCAGCAGCTTAGTCGGACTTAGAGACACCGGGGAGCTGTTTTTT
CASSLVGLRDTGELFF
>TRBD1|TRBJ1-4|NA|TRBV5-1|15
TGCGCCAGCAGGACAGGGGCCCCAACTAATGAAAAACTGTTTTTT
CASRTGAPTNEKLFF
>TRBD1|TRBJ1-1|NA|TRBV18|15
TGTGCCAGCTCACCACTGGGACAGATGAACACTGAAGCTTTCTTT
CASSPLGQMNTEAFF
>TRBD1|TRBJ1-2|once|TRBV5-1|20
TGCGCCAGCAGCTTGAGATCAAGGACAGGGGGCTCCCGGCCTAACTATGGCTACACCTTC
CASSLRSRTGGSRPNYGYTF
>NA|TRBJ2-5|NA|TRBV20-1|13
TGCAGTGCTAGTTTTAGCTGGGAAGAGACCCAGTACTTC
CSASFSWEETQYF
>NA|TRBJ2-6|NA|TRBV24-1|15
TGTGCCACCAGTGATTTCCGCTCTGGGGCCAACGTCCTGACTTTC
CATSDFRSGANVLTF
>TRBD2|TRBJ2-1|NA|TRBV2|18
TGTGCCAGCAGGGCTCTAGCGGGGAGGTCGAGCTCCTACAATGAGCAGTTCTTC
CASRALAGRSSSYNEQFF
>TRBD2|TRBJ2-7|NA|TRBV11-2|15
TGTGCCAGCAGCTTGGGACTAGCGAAGACCTACGAGCAGTACTTC
CASSLGLAKTYEQYF
>TRBD1|TRBJ1-5|once|TRBV12-3/TRBV12-4|13
TGTGCCAGCAGCCGACAGGGGAACCAGCCCCAGCATTTT
CASSRQGNQPQHF
>TRBD2|TRBJ2-2|once|TRBV6-4|16
TGTGCCAGCAGTGTGAGCGGGATACCGAACACCGGGGAGCTGTTTTTT
CASSVSGIPNTGELFF
>TRBD1|TRBJ1-3|NA|TRBV7-2|15
TGTGCCAGCAGCTTATTTACACAGGGGGAAAACACCATATATTTT
CASSLFTQGENTIYF
>NA|TRBJ2-1|NA|TRBV11-3|12
TGTGCCAGCAGCTTAGATCAAACGGTTCAGTTCTTC
CASSLDQTVQFF
>NA|TRBJ1-4|NA|TRBV5-1|16
TGCGCCAGCAGCTTAGAGGGCCGCCTCTCAAATGAAAAACTGTTTTTT
CASSLEGRLSNEKLFF
>NA|TRBJ1-2|NA|TRBV3-1/TRBV3-2|14
TGTGCCAGCAGCCAAGAGAGGGTACGCCCCGTCTACACCTTC
CASSQERVRPVYTF
>TRBD1|TRBJ2-1|NA|TRBV7-3|15
TGTGCCAGCAGCCCAAACAGGGGTAGTGGCAATGAGCAGTTCTTC
CASSPNRGSGNEQFF
>NA|TRBJ2-7|NA|TRBV28|12
TGTGCCAGCAGTCCTTCCCTCCTAGAGCAGTACTTC
CASSPSLLEQYF